This T cell receptor (beta chain) was identified in a study of cytotoxic CD8 clonotypes in ibrutinib-treated CLL. About the research overall: The study included about 11 relapsed/refractory and more than 14 treatment-naive patients; about 18 had IGHV unmutated disease. Investigators reported 25 or so partial and 2 complete responses; after median around 68 months, 14 patients remained remitted and approximately twelve progressed. Points from the study as a whole: Relative to age-matched healthy donors, clonality at baseline was higher, and it tracked circulating CD8+ T-cell counts. Rising at ibrutinib response, clonality subsequently fell back toward baseline at progression.

Using immunoSEQ multiplex PCR, the repertoire was profiled, and TCRdb retains in-frame clones only, with some absent. The repertoire consists of 20,000 to 30,000 clones, with roughly three quarters occurring once and the leading ten covering less than 35%. From germline, CDR1 is SQVTM and CDR2 ANQGSEA. The CDR3 spans 14 residues. V lost 6 bases to trimming and J lost 0 bases, with 14 bases between them. As regards this clone: The target antigen is unknown.

Sequencing used PBMCs, obtained after 24 months of ibrutinib treatment. The V and J genes are TRBV29-1 and TRBJ1-1; D unresolved. This TCR derives from a human donor with chronic lymphocytic leukemia. CDR3 in amino acids: CSVRGGALNTEAFF. The CDR3, as DNA: TGCAGCGTGAGAGGAGGAGCCCTGAACACTGAAGCTTTCTTT.